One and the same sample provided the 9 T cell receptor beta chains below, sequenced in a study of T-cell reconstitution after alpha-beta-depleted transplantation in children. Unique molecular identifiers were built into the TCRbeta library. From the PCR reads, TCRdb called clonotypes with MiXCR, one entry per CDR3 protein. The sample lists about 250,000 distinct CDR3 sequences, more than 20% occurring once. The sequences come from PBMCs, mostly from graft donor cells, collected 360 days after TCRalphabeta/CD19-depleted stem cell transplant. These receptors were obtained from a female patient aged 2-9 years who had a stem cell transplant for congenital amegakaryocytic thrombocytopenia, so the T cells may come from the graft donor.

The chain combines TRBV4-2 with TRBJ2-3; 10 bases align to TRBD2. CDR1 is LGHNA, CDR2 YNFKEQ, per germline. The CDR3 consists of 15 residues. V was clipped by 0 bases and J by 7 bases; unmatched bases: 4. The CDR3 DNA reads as TGTGCCAGCAGCCAAGAGGCTAGCGGGAGTAATACGCAGTATTTT. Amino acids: CASSQEASGSNTQYF.

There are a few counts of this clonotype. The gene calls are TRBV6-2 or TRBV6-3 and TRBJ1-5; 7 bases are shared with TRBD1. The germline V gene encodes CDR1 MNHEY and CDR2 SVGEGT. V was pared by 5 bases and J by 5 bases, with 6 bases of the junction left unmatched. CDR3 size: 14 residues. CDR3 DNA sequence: TGTGCCAGCAGTGATCCGGGACAGTATCAGCCCCAGCATTTT. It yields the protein CASSDPGQYQPQHF.

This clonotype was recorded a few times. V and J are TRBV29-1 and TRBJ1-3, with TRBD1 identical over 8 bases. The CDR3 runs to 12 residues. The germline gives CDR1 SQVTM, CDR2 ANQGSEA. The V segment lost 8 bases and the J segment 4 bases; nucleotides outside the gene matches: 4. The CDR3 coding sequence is TGCAGCATTCGACAGGGGGGAAACACCATATATTTT. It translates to CSIRQGGNTIYF.

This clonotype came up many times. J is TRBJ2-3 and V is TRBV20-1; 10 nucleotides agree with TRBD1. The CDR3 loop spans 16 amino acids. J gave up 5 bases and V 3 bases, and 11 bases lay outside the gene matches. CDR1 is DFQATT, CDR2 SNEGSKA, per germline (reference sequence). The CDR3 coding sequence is TGCAGTGCTAGCCCTACGGACAGGGGGTATGAAGATACGCAGTATTTT. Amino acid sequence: CSASPTDRGYEDTQYF.

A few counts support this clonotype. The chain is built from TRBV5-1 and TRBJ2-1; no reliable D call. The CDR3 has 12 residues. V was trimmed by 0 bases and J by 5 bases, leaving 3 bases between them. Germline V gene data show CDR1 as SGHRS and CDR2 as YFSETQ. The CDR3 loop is CASSLGDNEQFF. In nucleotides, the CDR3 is TGCGCCAGCAGCTTGGGGGACAATGAGCAGTTCTTC.

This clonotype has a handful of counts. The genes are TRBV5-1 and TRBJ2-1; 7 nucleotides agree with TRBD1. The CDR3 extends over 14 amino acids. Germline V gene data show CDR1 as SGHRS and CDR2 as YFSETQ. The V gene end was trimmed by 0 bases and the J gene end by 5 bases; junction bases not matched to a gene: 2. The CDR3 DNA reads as TGCGCCAGCAGCTTGGGGGACAGCCACAATGAGCAGTTCTTC. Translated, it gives CASSLGDSHNEQFF.

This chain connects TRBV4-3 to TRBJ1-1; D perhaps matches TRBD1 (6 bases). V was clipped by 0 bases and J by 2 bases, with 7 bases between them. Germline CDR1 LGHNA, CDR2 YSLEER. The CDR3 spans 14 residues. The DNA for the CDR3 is TGCGCCAGCAGCCAAGACAGGGGTAACACTGAAGCTTTCTTT. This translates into CASSQDRGNTEAFF.

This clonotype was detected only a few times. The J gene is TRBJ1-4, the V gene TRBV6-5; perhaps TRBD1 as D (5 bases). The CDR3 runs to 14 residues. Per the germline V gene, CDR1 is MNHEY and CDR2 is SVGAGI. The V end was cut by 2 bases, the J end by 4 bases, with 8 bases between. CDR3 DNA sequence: TGTGCCAGCAGTTACGACAGAGTTAATGAAAAACTGTTTTTT. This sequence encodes CASSYDRVNEKLFF.

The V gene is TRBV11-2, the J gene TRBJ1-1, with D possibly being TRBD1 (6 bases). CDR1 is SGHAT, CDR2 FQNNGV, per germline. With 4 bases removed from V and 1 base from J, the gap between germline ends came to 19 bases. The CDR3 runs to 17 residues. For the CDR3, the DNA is TGTGCCAGCAGCTCAAAGGCCTGGGACAACCCGAACACTGAAGCTTTCTTT. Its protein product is CASSSKAWDNPNTEAFF.